This entry lists 31 T cell receptor beta chains sequenced from one sample in a study of response to subunit inactivated influenza vaccine. In TCRdb, the RT-PCR reads were re-called with MiXCR into one record per CDR3 protein. Among about 780,000 distinct CDR3 sequences listed, roughly 20% were seen once. This material consisted of PBMCs from blood, taken approximately 5 days after vaccination. The receptors originated from a middle-aged man who received an inactivated influenza vaccine.

This chain's CDR3 is CSARSLVGYEQYF. DNA for the CDR3: TGCAGTGCTAGGTCACTTGTAGGCTACGAGCAGTACTTC. The chain combines TRBV20-1 with TRBJ2-7; D not resolved. The germline CDR1 and CDR2 sequences are DFQATT and SNEGSKA (reference sequence). This CDR3 has 13 amino acids. The V end was cut by 3 bases, the J end by 3 bases, with 12 bases between.

This chain links TRBV30 with TRBJ2-5, with 8 bases matching TRBD1. This CDR3 is 18 amino acids long. Unmatched junction bases numbered 18, after V lost 1 base and J lost 5 bases. Germline CDR1 is GTSNPN and CDR2 is SVGIG (reference sequence). CDR3 loop: CAWSDGQGSFLFSETQYF. Written as DNA, the CDR3 is TGTGCCTGGAGTGACGGACAGGGATCTTTCCTATTTTCGGAGACCCAGTACTTC.

The sample holds a few counts of this clonotype. This chain joins TRBV7-8 and TRBJ2-3; 10 nucleotides line up with TRBD2. The ends lost 2 bases at V and 7 bases at J; junction bases unmatched: 3. This CDR3 has 14 residues. In germline, CDR1 is SGHVS, CDR2 FQNEAQ. CDR3 in DNA: TGTGCCAGCAGCTTAACACTAGCGGGGAATACGCAGTATTTT. This sequence encodes CASSLTLAGNTQYF.

The CDR3 loop reads CSARGGGPQETQYF. CDR3 in DNA: TGCAGTGCTAGAGGCGGGGGGCCACAAGAGACCCAGTACTTC. This chain joins TRBV20-1 and TRBJ2-5; 8 nucleotides align to TRBD2. This CDR3 is built from 14 residues. Germline V CDR1 and CDR2: DFQATT, SNEGSKA (reference sequence). With V trimmed by 1 base and J by 2 bases, 3 bases remained unmatched.

This chain's CDR3 is CASAAGGTNEQFF. CDR3 in DNA: TGTGCCTCCGCGGCGGGGGGGACCAATGAGCAGTTCTTC. V and J are TRBV10-3 and TRBJ2-1; 9 nucleotides agree with TRBD2. The CDR3 has 13 residues. Germline CDR1 is ENHRY and CDR2 is SYGVKD. V gave up 11 bases and J gave up 6 bases; unmatched junction bases: 8.

CDR3 sequence: CASSSRYRGALQETQYF. In nucleotides, the CDR3 is TGCGCCAGCAGCTCCCGGTACAGGGGAGCCCTCCAAGAGACCCAGTACTTC. This chain joins TRBV5-1 and TRBJ2-5, with 7 bases fitting TRBD1. Germline V gene data show CDR1 as SGHRS and CDR2 as YFSETQ. The V segment lost 3 bases and the J segment 1 base; nucleotides outside the gene matches: 12. This CDR3 comprises 17 residues.

The chain couples TRBV7-9 to TRBJ2-3; D is possibly TRBD2 (6 bases). V shed 8 bases and J shed 1 base, with 10 bases lying between them. The CDR3 sequence is 13 residues long. Germline V gene data show CDR1 as SEHNR and CDR2 as FQNEAQ (reference sequence). CDR3 nucleotide sequence: TGTGCCAGCCTTGCTAGCGGCACAGATACGCAGTATTTT. As protein: CASLASGTDTQYF.

The chain uses TRBV12-3 or TRBV12-4 and TRBJ2-1, with TRBD2 identical over 16 bases. Losses at the gene ends were 7 bases for V and 8 bases for J; bases not matched to a gene: 11. There are 17 residues in the CDR3. The CDR3 DNA follows: TGTGCCAGCAACGTCGGGACTAGCGGGAGGGCCATCGATGAGCAGTTCTTC. Translated: CASNVGTSGRAIDEQFF.

The gene calls are TRBV7-3 and TRBJ2-1; 9 bases are a match to TRBD2. V dropped 2 bases and J dropped 1; count of bases not matched to a gene: 6. CDR1 is SGHTA and CDR2 is FQGTGA in the germline V gene. CDR3 length: 17 residues. The CDR3 loop reads CASSLGGRALSYNEQFF. Written as DNA, the CDR3 is TGTGCCAGCAGCTTAGGCGGGAGGGCCCTGTCCTACAATGAGCAGTTCTTC. The whole variable domain, filled in from reference TRBV7-3 and TRBJ2-1, reads GAGVSQTPSNKVTEKGKYVELRCDPISGHTALYWYRQSLGQGPEFLIYFQGTGAADDSGLPNDRFFAVRPEGSVSTLKIQRTERGDSAVYLCASSLGGRALSYNEQFFGPGTRLTVL.

The sample holds a few counts of this clonotype. The CDR3 DNA sequence: TGTGCCAGCGGAGGAAGGAACACTGAAGCTTTCTTT. It is translated as CASGGRNTEAFF. The rearrangement links TRBV12-3 or TRBV12-4 to TRBJ1-1; D gene uncertain. The CDR3 runs to 12 residues. V lost 8 bases, J lost 1 base, and 8 bases lay in between.

V usage is TRBV3-1 and J usage is TRBJ2-5; the match to TRBD1 covers 8 bases. The CDR3 loop spans 17 amino acids. In germline, CDR1 is LGHDT, CDR2 YNNKEL (reference sequence). With 3 bases clipped from V and 5 bases from J, the junction kept 14 bases outside the gene matches. Here the CDR3 reads CASSQSGQGLIRETQYF. CDR3 bases: TGTGCCAGCAGCCAGTCTGGACAGGGTCTAATTAGGGAGACCCAGTACTTC.

The chain uses TRBV20-1 and TRBJ1-3, with 7 bases lining up with TRBD1. Germline CDR1 and CDR2: DFQATT and SNEGSKA (reference sequence). The ends lost 4 bases at V and 0 bases at J; junction bases unmatched: 12. CDR3 length: 17 amino acids. For the CDR3, the DNA is TGCAGTGCTAAAATTGGGACAGCTCCCCTCTCTGGAAACACCATATATTTT. Translation gives CSAKIGTAPLSGNTIYF.

This clonotype occurred a few times. The V gene is TRBV28, the J gene TRBJ2-3, with 10 bases lining up with TRBD1. This CDR3 spans 13 amino acids. The V segment lost 9 bases and the J segment 3 bases; nucleotides outside the gene matches: 3. CDR1 and CDR2 (germline): MDHEN, SYDVKM. The CDR3 nucleotides are TGTGCCAGTGGGACAGGGGATACAGATACGCAGTATTTT. It is translated as CASGTGDTDTQYF. The full variable domain, rest sourced from reference TRBV28 and TRBJ2-3, is DVKVTQSSRYLVKRTGEKVFLECVQDMDHENMFWYRQDPGLGLRLIYFSYDVKMKEKGDIPEGYSVSREKKERFSLILESASTNQTSMYLCASGTGDTDTQYFGPGTRLTVL.

This clonotype has more than one count but fewer than ten. V usage is TRBV25-1 and J usage is TRBJ2-7; D is uncertain. Trimming stripped 6 bases from V and 2 bases from J, with 23 bases between. The CDR3 is made up of 17 amino acids. Germline V gene sequence: CDR1 MGHDK, CDR2 SYGVNS. CDR3 amino acids: CASRSFIGAMLTYEQYF. CDR3 bases: TGTGCCAGCAGATCTTTTATCGGCGCAATGCTAACCTACGAGCAGTACTTC.

On this clonotype itself: Lacking the conserved final phenylalanine or tryptophan, this CDR3 likely reflects a read error. This chain links TRBV9 with TRBJ2-1; 10 bases agree with TRBD2. V gave up 3 bases and J gave up 5 bases; unmatched junction bases: 8. The CDR3 length is 16 residues. The germline V gene encodes CDR1 SGDLS and CDR2 YYNGEE. CDR3 coding DNA: TGTGCCAGCAGCGCCTACGACGGACTAGCGGACAATGAGCAGTTCTTA. Its protein product is CASSAYDGLADNEQFL.

This clonotype has only a few counts. The chain joins TRBV7-2 to TRBJ2-2, with D maybe TRBD1 (5 bases). This CDR3 region has 16 residues. Trimming pared 1 base from V and 4 bases from J, leaving 13 bases between. CDR1 SGHTA and CDR2 FQGNSA come from the germline V gene. The CDR3 sequence is CASSLVFSRGTGELFF. CDR3 DNA: TGTGCCAGCAGCTTAGTGTTCAGTAGGGGCACCGGGGAGCTGTTTTTT.

This clonotype was counted between two and nine times. The V gene is TRBV9, the J gene TRBJ2-3; D is uncertain. This CDR3 has 14 amino acids. The germline V gene encodes CDR1 SGDLS and CDR2 YYNGEE. Trimming pared 7 bases from V and 4 bases from J, leaving 16 bases between. In nucleotides, the CDR3 is TGTGCCAGCGCGGTGTCGTCGGCGGCAGATACGCAGTATTTT. Amino acid sequence: CASAVSSAADTQYF.

This clonotype showed up just a few times. J is TRBJ2-1 and V is TRBV20-1; D not certain. CDR1 and CDR2 (germline): DFQATT, SNEGSKA (reference sequence). V dropped 3 bases and J dropped 6 bases, with 15 bases sitting between them. The CDR3 loop spans 14 amino acids. The CDR3 reads CSASRGEMGNEQFF. Here the CDR3 DNA reads TGCAGTGCTAGCCGAGGTGAGATGGGCAATGAGCAGTTCTTC.

The rearrangement joins TRBV3-1 to TRBJ2-1, with D possibly being TRBD2 (5 bases). V gave up 6 bases and J gave up 14 bases, with 17 bases separating them. This CDR3 has 12 residues. Per germline, CDR1 LGHDT and CDR2 YNNKEL (reference sequence). The CDR3 here is CASSPRTGAEFF. CDR3 bases: TGTGCCAGCAGTCCCCGGACTGGTGCTGAGTTCTTC.

The V gene is TRBV2, the J gene TRBJ2-7, with 9 bases lining up with TRBD1. Germline CDR1 reads SNHLY; CDR2 reads FYNNEI. This CDR3 has 13 amino acids. V lost 3 bases to trimming and J lost 8 bases; unmatched junction nucleotides: 5. The CDR3: CASSDWDRVQQYF. The CDR3 bases are TGTGCCAGCAGTGATTGGGACAGGGTACAGCAGTACTTC.

This clonotype showed up many times. The rearrangement links TRBV12-3 or TRBV12-4 to TRBJ2-7; D not resolved. The CDR3 totals 11 residues. V was cut by 5 bases and J by 2 bases, with 4 bases left in between. CDR3 region: CASSTTYEQYF. CDR3 nucleotides: TGTGCCAGCAGTACCACCTACGAGCAGTACTTC.

In this sample, this clonotype turned up many times. The chain combines TRBV15 with TRBJ2-1; tentatively, D is TRBD2 (5 bases). Germline loops: CDR1 LNHNV, CDR2 YYDKDF (reference sequence). The CDR3 totals 13 residues. Trimming left V 4 bases short and J 3 bases short, with 7 bases between. The DNA for the CDR3 is TGTGCCACCAGCATGGGAGACTACAATGAGCAGTTCTTC. Protein sequence: CATSMGDYNEQFF. Complete variable domain (other parts from reference TRBV15 and TRBJ2-1): DAMVIQNPRYQVTQFGKPVTLSCSQTLNHNVMYWYQQKSSQAPKLLFHYYDKDFNNEADTPDNFQSRRPNTSFCFLDIRSPGLGDTAMYLCATSMGDYNEQFFGPGTRLTVL.

The gene calls are TRBV7-6 and TRBJ2-7; the match to TRBD1 covers 9 bases. This CDR3 has 18 amino acids. The V segment lost 4 bases and the J segment 0 bases; nucleotides outside the gene matches: 13. Germline CDR1 reads SGHVS; CDR2 reads FNYEAQ. CDR3 DNA sequence: TGTGCCAGCAGCTCCGCGGGACAGGGAGTGCGGGGCTCCTACGAGCAGTACTTC. Protein product: CASSSAGQGVRGSYEQYF.

The CDR3: CASSGGTEAYNEQFF. CDR3 nucleotide sequence: TGTGCCAGCAGTGGGGGGACAGAGGCCTACAATGAGCAGTTCTTC. The V gene is TRBV28, the J gene TRBJ2-1; possibly TRBD1 for D (7 bases). There are 15 residues in the CDR3. V dropped 5 bases and J dropped 2 bases, with 13 bases sitting between them. Per the germline V gene, CDR1 is MDHEN and CDR2 is SYDVKM.

The CDR3 coding sequence is TGCAGTGCTAGGGGGGCGGGAAAAGAGACCCAGTACTTC. Translation: CSARGAGKETQYF. J is TRBJ2-5 and V is TRBV20-1; the D gene could be TRBD1 or TRBD2 (6 bases each). The CDR3 has 13 residues. The germline V gene has CDR1 DFQATT and CDR2 SNEGSKA (reference sequence). The V end lost 3 bases, the J end lost 3 bases, and 11 bases lay between the germline ends.

J is TRBJ2-2 and V is TRBV20-1, with 9 nucleotides matching TRBD1. In germline, CDR1 is DFQATT, CDR2 SNEGSKA (reference sequence). The CDR3 runs to 14 residues. V trimming: 3 bases; J trimming: 6 bases; junction bases outside the gene matches: 5. CDR3 sequence (DNA): TGCAGTGCTAGGTCTGACAGGGGGGCCGGGGAGCTGTTTTTT. Protein sequence: CSARSDRGAGELFF.

This clonotype has only a few counts. J is TRBJ2-1 and V is TRBV5-6; 9 nucleotides align to TRBD2. The CDR3 extends over 15 amino acids. Germline V CDR1 and CDR2: SGHDT, YYEEEE. V was clipped by 4 bases and J by 8 bases; unmatched bases: 10. The CDR3 here is CASSVSGGGGYEQFF. CDR3 in DNA: TGTGCCAGCAGCGTATCGGGCGGGGGGGGGTATGAGCAGTTCTTC.

This clonotype showed up just a few times. J is TRBJ2-7 and V is TRBV20-1; D unclear. Trimming left V 3 bases short and J 0 bases short, with 15 bases between. Per germline, CDR1 DFQATT and CDR2 SNEGSKA (reference sequence). The CDR3 sequence is 15 residues long. Written as DNA, the CDR3 is TGCAGTGCTAGCTCACAGTCATCGATCTCCTACGAGCAGTACTTC. Protein sequence: CSASSQSSISYEQYF.

This sequence joins TRBV24-1 and TRBJ2-1; no firm D call. Germline assignment: CDR1 KGHDR and CDR2 SFDVKD. The CDR3 is 15 residues long. V lost 6 bases, J lost 6 bases, and 17 bases lay in between. The CDR3 loop is CATSPGYPPSNEQFF. The CDR3 region has the DNA TGTGCCACCAGTCCAGGTTATCCCCCTTCCAATGAGCAGTTCTTC.

V gene TRBV7-8 combines with J gene TRBJ2-1; 16 bases fit TRBD2. J was trimmed by 8 bases and V by 4 bases; bases with no gene match: 8. Germline V gene data show CDR1 as SGHVS and CDR2 as FQNEAQ. CDR3 length: 17 residues. CDR3 residues: CASSSGLAGGSWYEQFF. CDR3 in DNA: TGTGCCAGCAGCTCGGGACTAGCGGGGGGGAGTTGGTATGAGCAGTTCTTC.

The chain employs TRBV9 and TRBJ2-5, with a possible D match to TRBD1 (6 bases). The CDR3 spans 13 residues. The V and J ends lost 3 bases and 7 bases respectively, with 13 bases between them. CDR1 and CDR2 (germline): SGDLS, YYNGEE. The CDR3 nucleotides read TGTGCCAGCAGCGGGGGCGACAGGTTGACCCAGTACTTC. This gives the protein CASSGGDRLTQYF.